This TCR beta chain derives from a study of OX40 agonist ivuxolimab in advanced cancers. Study background: Patients with hepatocellular carcinoma, melanoma, renal cell or head and neck cancer made up the dose-escalation patients.

Sequenced by immunoSEQ multiplex PCR; TCRdb stores in-frame clones only, minus some. The data hold fewer than 85,000 clones, with 88% observed a single time. Only one count was recorded for this clone. Germline trimming cut 0 bases from V and 0 bases from J; bases unmatched to any gene: 5. The CDR3 has 18 residues. From germline, CDR1 is SGHRS and CDR2 YFSETQ. The material sequenced was CD4+ or CD8+ T cells sorted from blood, taken in a trial of the OX40 agonist ivuxolimab. The clonotype originates from an adult with an advanced solid tumor such as melanoma, head and neck, liver or kidney cancer. This sequence joins TRBV5-1 and TRBJ2-3; 12 bases map to TRBD2. CDR3: CASSLALAGGMSTDTQYF. In DNA form, the CDR3 reads TGCGCCAGCAGCTTGGCCCTAGCGGGAGGGATGAGCACAGATACGCAGTATTTT.